Listed below are T cell receptor beta chains from one sample, sequenced in a study of cytomegalovirus exposure and HLA in healthy donors. The data were produced by immunoSEQ multiplex PCR, yet TCRdb's version contains in-frame clones alone and is incomplete. The sample includes fewer than 200,000 clones, about 82% of them seen just once. Sequencing was done on a sample of PBMCs. These receptors were obtained from a woman aged 18-30 years in good health and CMV-seronegative. The CDR3 runs from the conserved cysteine through the conserved F or W. D genes are given only for firm matches. Not all rows give a size; the values are once, few, many and, for expanded clones, a class.

cdr3_aa	cdr3_nt	d_call	clone_size	v_call	j_call
CASSLGRGWLGEKLFF	TGTGCCAGCAGCTTGGGGCGCGGGTGGTTAGGTGAAAAACTGTTTTTT	-	few	TRBV5-6	TRBJ1-4
CASSQQGRGGYTF	TGTGCCAGCAGTCAACAGGGACGGGGTGGCTACACCTTC	-	-	TRBV25-1	TRBJ1-2
CAISVVGVESYNEQFF	TGTGCCATCAGTGTGGTAGGAGTAGAATCCTACAATGAGCAGTTCTTC	-	-	TRBV10-3	TRBJ2-1
CASGRRRSGGTPRTDTQYF	TGTGCCAGCGGTAGACGCCGAAGTGGCGGAACACCCCGCACAGATACGCAGTATTTT	-	once	TRBV27	TRBJ2-3
CASRQGLSQEQYF	TGCGCCAGCAGGCAAGGACTTAGCCAGGAGCAGTACTTC	-	-	TRBV4-1	TRBJ2-7
CATSGRGSWFEQAEAFF	TGTGCCACCAGCGGGAGGGGAAGTTGGTTTGAACAAGCTGAAGCTTTCTTT	-	-	TRBV19	TRBJ1-1
CSGGQLENTEAFF	TGCAGCGGTGGACAGCTAGAGAACACTGAAGCTTTCTTT	-	-	TRBV29-1	TRBJ1-1
CASSEGGASNEQFF	TGTGCCAGCAGTGAGGGCGGGGCGTCCAATGAGCAGTTCTTC	-	-	TRBV2	TRBJ2-1
CASSLLLAGGAYNEQFF	TGTGCCAGCTCACTCCTTTTAGCGGGAGGAGCCTACAATGAGCAGTTCTTC	TRBD2	-	TRBV18	TRBJ2-1
CATSRDIQPQHF	TGTGCCACCAGCAGAGATATACAGCCCCAGCATTTT	-	-	TRBV15	TRBJ1-5
CASSSHPGTSGSRNIQYF	TGTGCCAGCAGCTCCCACCCCGGGACTAGCGGGAGTAGGAACATTCAGTACTTC	TRBD2	-	TRBV7-2	TRBJ2-4
CAISESGGEAWGYTF	TGTGCCATCAGTGAGTCCGGCGGGGAGGCCTGGGGCTACACCTTC	-	-	TRBV10-3	TRBJ1-2
CASSRTANTGELLF	TGTGCCAGCAGTCGGACAGCGAACACCGGGGAGCTGCTTTTT	-	-	TRBV11-2	TRBJ2-2
CSVYTGNGAEAFF	TGCAGCGTTTACACAGGGAATGGGGCTGAAGCTTTCTTT	-	-	TRBV29-1	TRBJ1-1
CASTWDRGYEQYF	TGTGCCAGCACCTGGGACAGGGGATACGAGCAGTACTTC	TRBD1	-	TRBV7-9	TRBJ2-7
CASSFRASEAQYF	TGTGCCAGCAGTTTCCGGGCTTCGGAGGCCCAGTACTTC	-	few	TRBV27	TRBJ2-5
CASSYSRSAGELFF	TGTGCCAGCAGTTATTCTAGGAGCGCCGGGGAGCTGTTTTTT	-	-	TRBV6-6	TRBJ2-2
CASRGQGGFEKLFF	TGTGCCAGCAGGGGGCAGGGAGGGTTTGAAAAACTGTTTTTT	-	-	TRBV2	TRBJ1-4
CASIDRGASGYTF	TGTGCCAGTATCGACAGGGGAGCTAGTGGCTACACCTTC	TRBD1	-	TRBV19	TRBJ1-2
CASSGQGNYGYTF	TGCGCCAGCTCGGGACAGGGGAACTATGGCTACACCTTC	TRBD1	-	TRBV10-1	TRBJ1-2
CASSFLTRNTEAFF	TGTGCCAGCAGTTTCTTGACTAGGAACACTGAAGCTTTCTTT	-	-	TRBV6-5	TRBJ1-1
CASSFAGVEEKLFF	TGTGCCAGCAGCTTTGCAGGGGTGGAGGAAAAACTGTTTTTT	-	-	TRBV7-9	TRBJ1-4
CASSWTGGQPQHF	TGTGCCAGCAGCTGGACAGGGGGACAGCCCCAGCATTTT	TRBD1	-	TRBV7-8	TRBJ1-5
CASGFSVSGQGVSEQFF	TGTGCTAGTGGTTTCTCAGTATCGGGACAGGGGGTTAGTGAGCAGTTCTTC	TRBD1	-	TRBV12-5	TRBJ2-1
CASSVEGRATF	TGTGCCAGCAGCGTAGAAGGCAGGGCGACCTTC	-	-	TRBV9	TRBJ1-2
CASSLGVSGRIDTQYF	TGTGCCAGCAGCTTAGGGGTTAGCGGGAGGATAGATACGCAGTATTTT	TRBD2	-	TRBV11-1	TRBJ2-3
CSVMTSGSVYEQYF	TGCAGCGTTATGACTAGCGGGAGTGTGTACGAGCAGTACTTC	TRBD2	-	TRBV29-1	TRBJ2-7
CASSEQGNQPQHF	TGTGCCAGCAGTGAACAGGGCAATCAGCCCCAGCATTTT	-	-	TRBV6-5	TRBJ1-5
CASSRTGTGVLGEQYF	TGTGCCAGCAGCCGTACCGGGACAGGGGTGCTAGGCGAGCAGTACTTC	TRBD1	-	TRBV7-2	TRBJ2-7
CAWTMDRPYEQYF	TGTGCCTGGACCATGGACAGGCCCTACGAGCAGTACTTC	TRBD1	once	TRBV30	TRBJ2-7
CASSPSSGVGNQPQHF	TGTGCCAGCAGTCCCTCTAGCGGGGTCGGCAATCAGCCCCAGCATTTT	-	-	TRBV28	TRBJ1-5
CASSARTGGGSYEQYF	TGTGCCAGCAGCGCCAGAACAGGGGGCGGCTCCTACGAGCAGTACTTC	TRBD1	-	TRBV7-8	TRBJ2-7
CASSLVGGADTQYF	TGTGCCAGCAGTTTAGTCGGCGGCGCAGATACGCAGTATTTT	-	-	TRBV28	TRBJ2-3
CASSLSASGRVSYNEQFF	TGTGCCAGCTCATTATCGGCTAGCGGGAGGGTTTCCTACAATGAGCAGTTCTTC	TRBD2	-	TRBV18	TRBJ2-1
CASSAGTVSGFRAYEQYF	TGCGCCAGCAGCGCCGGGACAGTAAGTGGTTTTCGGGCCTACGAGCAGTACTTC	TRBD1	-	TRBV5-1	TRBJ2-7
CASSITRYNEQFF	TGTGCCAGCAGCATTACTAGATACAATGAGCAGTTCTTC	-	-	TRBV11-3	TRBJ2-1
CASSSGTFLDNEQFF	TGCGCCAGCAGCTCCGGGACTTTCCTTGACAATGAGCAGTTCTTC	-	-	TRBV5-1	TRBJ2-1
CASSETYNTEAFF	TGTGCCAGCAGTGAAACCTACAACACTGAAGCTTTCTTT	-	-	TRBV6-1	TRBJ1-1
CASSAPGQRETQYF	TGTGCCAGCAGTGCCCCGGGACAAAGAGAGACCCAGTACTTC	-	-	TRBV6-6	TRBJ2-5
CASSQGDRVYEQYF	TGCGCCAGCAGCCAAGGGGACAGGGTCTACGAGCAGTACTTC	TRBD1	few	TRBV4-1	TRBJ2-7
CASSLFDSSGAGELFF	TGTGCCAGCAGCTTGTTTGATAGTAGTGGTGCCGGGGAGCTGTTTTTT	-	-	TRBV5-4	TRBJ2-2
CASSRSGVAKNIQYF	TGTGCCAGCAGCCGAAGCGGGGTAGCCAAAAACATTCAGTACTTC	TRBD2	-	TRBV5-5	TRBJ2-4
CASSYSQGGSEYF	TGTGCCAGCAGTTACTCCCAGGGGGGCTCGGAGTATTTT	-	-	TRBV6-5	TRBJ2-3
CASSLRVTEAFF	TGTGCCAGCAGTTTGAGGGTCACTGAAGCTTTCTTT	-	-	TRBV28	TRBJ1-1
CASIGLAGGPGGTDTQYF	TGTGCCAGCATTGGACTAGCGGGAGGGCCGGGGGGCACAGATACGCAGTATTTT	TRBD2	-	TRBV2	TRBJ2-3